The source of this T cell receptor beta chain is a study of T cell responses to AZD1222 COVID-19 vaccine. Study findings and constraints: Spike-specific TCR breadth rose after two AZD1222 doses, and depth rose as well. No repertoire was sampled before or during the peak T cell response, only after it. Only a handful of people who got AZD1222 tested seropositive at baseline. Regions left unmutated in variants are reportedly the target of nearly half of spike-specific TCRs.

Clones were sequenced by immunoSEQ multiplex PCR, and TCRdb holds only the in-frame ones, with some missing. This table holds approximately 130,000 clones, 65% to 90% found once. Trimming took off 3 bases at V and 0 bases at J, with 8 bases between the two ends. Germline CDR1 SGHTA, CDR2 FQGNSA. There are 14 residues in the CDR3. A remark on this clone: Its antigen is not known.

The J gene is TRBJ1-1, the V gene TRBV7-2, with no clear D. The TCR sequence derives from an adult who received the MenACWY meningococcal vaccine as a control. Sequences were derived from peripheral blood, sampled 28 days after the second dose of the MenACWY control vaccine. The CDR3 region is CASSLRMLNTEAFF. CDR3 DNA: TGTGCCAGCAGCTTGCGGATGTTGAACACTGAAGCTTTCTTT.